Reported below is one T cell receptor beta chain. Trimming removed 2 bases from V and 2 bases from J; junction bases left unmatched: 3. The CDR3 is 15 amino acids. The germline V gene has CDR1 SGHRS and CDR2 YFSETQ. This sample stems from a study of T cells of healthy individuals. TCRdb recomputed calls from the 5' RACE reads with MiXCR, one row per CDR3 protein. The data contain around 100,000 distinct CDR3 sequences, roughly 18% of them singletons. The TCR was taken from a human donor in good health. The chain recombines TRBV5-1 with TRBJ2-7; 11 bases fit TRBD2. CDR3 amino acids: CASSFLAGGPYEQYF. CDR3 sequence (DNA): TGCGCCAGCAGCTTTTTAGCGGGGGGGCCCTACGAGCAGTACTTC.